The 15 T cell receptor beta chains reported below all come from one sample, sequenced in a study of beta chain features in type 1 diabetes. TCRB transcripts that were expressed got sequenced, as all of the isolated RNA had been reverse transcribed. Profiling relied on immunoSEQ multiplex PCR, and the TCRdb table lists in-frame clones only, not all of them. Among around 170,000 clones, 7.5% to 9.5% were seen once, and the ten largest hold about 2.5%. Sample: central memory CD4+ T cells from blood. All receptors come from a woman in her late teens or twenties in good health.

This chain uses TRBV5-6 with TRBJ1-1, with D perhaps TRBD1 (5 bases). The CDR3 has 16 residues. Germline V lookup: CDR1 SGHDT, CDR2 YYEEEE. Trimming pared 1 base from V and 2 bases from J, leaving 15 bases between. CDR3 DNA sequence: TGTGCCAGCAGCTTGAAACAGCGGGACCTCAACACTGAAGCTTTCTTT. Its protein product is CASSLKQRDLNTEAFF.

This clone turned up a few times. The genes are TRBV7-9 and TRBJ2-3; no reliable D call. V was pared by 6 bases and J by 6 bases, with 10 bases between. Germline values: CDR1 SEHNR, CDR2 FQNEAQ (reference sequence). The CDR3 sequence is 12 residues long. CDR3 nucleotide sequence: TGTGCCAGCAGTAACCTCGGGGATACGCAGTATTTT. It yields the protein CASSNLGDTQYF. Complete variable domain (other parts from reference TRBV7-9 and TRBJ2-3): DTGVSQNPRHKITKRGQNVTFRCDPISEHNRLYWYRQTLGQGPEFLTYFQNEAQLEKSRLLSDRFSAERPKGSFSTLEIQRTEQGDSAMYLCASSNLGDTQYFGPGTRLTVL.

The V gene is TRBV11-2, the J gene TRBJ2-7, with 8 nucleotides matching TRBD2. CDR3 length: 14 residues. After removal of 5 bases from V and 3 bases from J, the junction contained 6 bases not matched to a gene. Germline values: CDR1 SGHAT, CDR2 FQNNGV. This chain's CDR3 is CASSPVSGVYEQYF. In nucleotides, the CDR3 is TGTGCCAGCAGCCCCGTTAGCGGGGTCTACGAGCAGTACTTC.

This clone was recorded a few times. J is TRBJ2-1 and V is TRBV11-2, with D possibly being TRBD2 (5 bases). The CDR3 is 15 amino acids. V dropped 5 bases and J dropped 0 bases, with 11 bases sitting between them. The germline V gene has CDR1 SGHAT and CDR2 FQNNGV. CDR3 sequence reads: CASSLSGSSYNEQFF. In nucleotides, the CDR3 is TGTGCCAGCAGCCTCAGCGGTAGCTCCTACAATGAGCAGTTCTTC. Full variable domain (rest looked up from reference TRBV11-2 and TRBJ2-1): EAGVAQSPRYKIIEKRQSVAFWCNPISGHATLYWYQQILGQGPKLLIQFQNNGVVDDSQLPKDRFSAERLKGVDSTLKIQPAKLEDSAVYLCASSLSGSSYNEQFFGPGTRLTVL.

In this sample, this clone turned up many times. The chain is built from TRBV7-2 and TRBJ2-7; D might be TRBD1 (5 bases). The germline V gene encodes CDR1 SGHTA and CDR2 FQGNSA. Trimming took 2 bases from V and 3 from J, leaving 11 bases between them. The CDR3 covers 14 residues. The CDR3 here is CASSLQGIDYEQYF. CDR3 DNA sequence: TGTGCCAGCAGCTTACAGGGTATTGACTACGAGCAGTACTTC.

This clone was seen only a few times. The V call is TRBV19, the J call TRBJ2-5; a weak D match, TRBD1 (5 bases). The ends were cut back, 4 bases at V and 5 bases at J, with 14 bases in the middle. This CDR3 contains 14 residues. Germline V lookup: CDR1 LNHDA, CDR2 SQIVND (reference sequence). For the CDR3, the DNA is TGTGCCAGTAGTAGGAGCACAGGCTGGGAGACCCAGTACTTC. This gives the protein CASSRSTGWETQYF.

The chain carries TRBV11-2 and TRBJ2-5, with 7 bases that match TRBD1. The V and J ends lost 4 bases and 4 bases, in that order; junction bases with no gene match: 6. The germline gives CDR1 SGHAT, CDR2 FQNNGV. This CDR3 has 14 amino acids. The CDR3 coding sequence is TGTGCCAGCAGCTGGTTGACAGGGTCAGAGACCCAGTACTTC. Its translation is CASSWLTGSETQYF.

This clone was observed a handful of times. The gene calls are TRBV9 and TRBJ2-3, with D possibly being TRBD2 (6 bases). This CDR3 has 16 amino acids. Trimming shortened V by 0 bases and J by 0 bases, and 11 bases separated the two germline ends. CDR1 is SGDLS and CDR2 is YYNGEE in the germline V gene. The CDR3 here is CASSVGRDWSTDTQYF. CDR3 sequence (DNA): TGTGCCAGCAGCGTAGGAAGGGACTGGAGCACAGATACGCAGTATTTT.

In its sample, this clone was seen a few times. This rearrangement joins TRBV18 to TRBJ2-5; 11 bases line up with TRBD1. The junction had 5 bases not matched to a gene; V was cut back by 3 bases and J by 5 bases. This CDR3 has 15 amino acids. CDR1 and CDR2 from the germline V gene are KGHSH and LQKENI. The CDR3 region has the DNA TGTGCCAGCTCACCGGGACAGGGGGTGATCGAGACCCAGTACTTC. It yields the protein CASSPGQGVIETQYF.

In this sample, this clone turned up many times. The chain uses TRBV7-9 and TRBJ2-7; TRBD2 matches at 8 bases. Germline assignment: CDR1 SEHNR and CDR2 FQNEAQ (reference sequence). The CDR3 runs to 16 residues. J lost 4 bases, V lost 3 bases, and 11 bases had no gene match. In DNA form, the CDR3 reads TGTGCCAGCAGCTTCGGGGGGGGCCTAGCGAATTACGAGCAGTACTTC. Translation: CASSFGGGLANYEQYF.

This clone was detected only a few times. The gene calls are TRBV6-1 and TRBJ2-4, with TRBD1 as a possible D gene (6 bases). CDR1 MNHNS and CDR2 SASEGT come from the germline V gene. This CDR3 region has 12 residues. Trimming took 10 bases from V and 2 from J, leaving 9 bases between them. The CDR3 loop is CAIRDTKNIQYF. In nucleotides, the CDR3 is TGTGCCATCCGGGACACCAAAAACATTCAGTACTTC.

This clone was recorded many times. The chain couples TRBV25-1 to TRBJ1-2; D remains unclear. The CDR3 extends over 13 amino acids. The germline CDR1 and CDR2 sequences are MGHDK and SYGVNS. V was shortened by 2 bases and J by 8 bases, with 12 bases between the two germline ends. CDR3 bases: TGTGCCAGCAGTGAACGTGAATCTACGGGCTACACCTTC. Translation: CASSERESTGYTF.

This clone has a handful of counts. The CDR3 nucleotides read TGTGCCAGTAGTGCCCGACAGGGCCGATACACTGAAGCTTTCTTT. The encoded protein is CASSARQGRYTEAFF. The V gene is TRBV19, the J gene TRBJ1-1; 7 bases align to TRBD1. Losses at the gene ends were 5 bases for V and 3 bases for J; bases not matched to a gene: 9. The germline V gene encodes CDR1 LNHDA and CDR2 SQIVND (reference sequence). This CDR3 has 15 amino acids.

This clone has only a few counts. The chain combines TRBV19 with TRBJ1-1; the D gene is possibly TRBD1 (6 bases). The germline V gene encodes CDR1 LNHDA and CDR2 SQIVND (reference sequence). The ends were cut back, 8 bases at V and 3 bases at J, with 13 bases in the middle. CDR3 length equals 13 residues. The CDR3 sequence is CASSGQRYTEAFF. DNA of the CDR3: TGTGCCAGTTCCGGACAGAGGTACACTGAAGCTTTCTTT.

This clone has just a few counts. The genes are TRBV7-2 and TRBJ2-5; the match to TRBD2 covers 8 bases. Germline V lookup: CDR1 SGHTA, CDR2 FQGNSA. The CDR3 totals 15 residues. V shed 2 bases and J 4 bases; nucleotides not matched to a gene: 6. Here the CDR3 DNA reads TGTGCCAGCAGCTTAAATCGGGGGGGCGGAGAGACCCAGTACTTC. Its translation: CASSLNRGGGETQYF.